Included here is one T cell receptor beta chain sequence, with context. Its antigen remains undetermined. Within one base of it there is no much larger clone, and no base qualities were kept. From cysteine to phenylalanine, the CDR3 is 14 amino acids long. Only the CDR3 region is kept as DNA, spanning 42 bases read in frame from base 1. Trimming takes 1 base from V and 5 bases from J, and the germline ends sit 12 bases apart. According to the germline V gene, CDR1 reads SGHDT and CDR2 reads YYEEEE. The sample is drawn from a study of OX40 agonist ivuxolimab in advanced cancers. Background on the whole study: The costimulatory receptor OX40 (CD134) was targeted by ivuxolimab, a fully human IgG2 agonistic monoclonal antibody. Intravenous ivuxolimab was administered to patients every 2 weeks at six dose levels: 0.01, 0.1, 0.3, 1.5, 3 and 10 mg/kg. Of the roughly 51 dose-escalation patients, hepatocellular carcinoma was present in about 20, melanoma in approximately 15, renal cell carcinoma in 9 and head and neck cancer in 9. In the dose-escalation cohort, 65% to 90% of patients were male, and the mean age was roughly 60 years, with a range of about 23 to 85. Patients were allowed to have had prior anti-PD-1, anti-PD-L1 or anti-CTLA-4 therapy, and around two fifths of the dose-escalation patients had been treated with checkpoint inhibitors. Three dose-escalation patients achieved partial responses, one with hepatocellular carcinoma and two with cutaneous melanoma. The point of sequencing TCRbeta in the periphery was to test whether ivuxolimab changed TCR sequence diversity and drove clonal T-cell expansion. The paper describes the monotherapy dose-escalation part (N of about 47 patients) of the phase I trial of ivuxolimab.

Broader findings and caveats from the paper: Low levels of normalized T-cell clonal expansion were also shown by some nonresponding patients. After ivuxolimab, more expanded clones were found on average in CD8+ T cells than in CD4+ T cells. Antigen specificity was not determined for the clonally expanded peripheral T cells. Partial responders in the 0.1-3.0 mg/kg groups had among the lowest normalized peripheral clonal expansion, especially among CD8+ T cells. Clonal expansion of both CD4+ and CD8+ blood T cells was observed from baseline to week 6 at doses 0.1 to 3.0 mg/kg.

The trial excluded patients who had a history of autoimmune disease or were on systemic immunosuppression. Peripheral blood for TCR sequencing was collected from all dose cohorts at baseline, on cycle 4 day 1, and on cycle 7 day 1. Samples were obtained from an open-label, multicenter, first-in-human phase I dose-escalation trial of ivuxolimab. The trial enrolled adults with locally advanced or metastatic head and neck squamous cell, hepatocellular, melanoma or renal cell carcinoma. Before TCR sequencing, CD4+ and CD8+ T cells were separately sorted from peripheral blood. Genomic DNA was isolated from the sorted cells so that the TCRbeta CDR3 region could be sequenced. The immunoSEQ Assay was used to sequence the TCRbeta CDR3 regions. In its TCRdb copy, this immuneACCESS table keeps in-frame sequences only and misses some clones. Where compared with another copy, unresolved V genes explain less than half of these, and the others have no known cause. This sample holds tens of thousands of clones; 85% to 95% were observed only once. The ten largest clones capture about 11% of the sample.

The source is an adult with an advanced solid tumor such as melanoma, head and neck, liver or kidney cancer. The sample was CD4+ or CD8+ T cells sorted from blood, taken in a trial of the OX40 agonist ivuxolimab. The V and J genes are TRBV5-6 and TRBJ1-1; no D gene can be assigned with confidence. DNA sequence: TGTGCCAGCAGCTTGCAGTCCCGGGGTACTGAAGCTTTCTTT. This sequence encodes CASSLQSRGTEAFF.